This T cell receptor (beta chain) emerged from a study of neurological immune-mediated disorders. With 2 bases removed from V and 0 bases from J, the gap between germline ends came to 7 bases. The CDR3 has 14 amino acids. Synthesis of cDNA was carried out by template-switch 5'RACE. The reaction used 10-nucleotide random UMIs. MiXCR, run by TCRdb on the 5' RACE reads, gives a single entry per CDR3 protein. This table holds fewer than 85,000 distinct CDR3 sequences, less than 5.5% found once. 2 million unsorted PBMCs were stored in RNAlater at -80 °C before RNA extraction. Many counts were recorded for this clonotype.

The sequence was collected from a woman aged 25 to 39 with multiple sclerosis. The chain links TRBV12-3 or TRBV12-4 to TRBJ1-1; D gene ambiguous. The sample comprised PBMCs. CDR3 in amino acids: CASSLRQVNTEAFF. CDR3 coding DNA: TGTGCCAGCAGTTTAAGGCAGGTGAACACTGAAGCTTTCTTT.